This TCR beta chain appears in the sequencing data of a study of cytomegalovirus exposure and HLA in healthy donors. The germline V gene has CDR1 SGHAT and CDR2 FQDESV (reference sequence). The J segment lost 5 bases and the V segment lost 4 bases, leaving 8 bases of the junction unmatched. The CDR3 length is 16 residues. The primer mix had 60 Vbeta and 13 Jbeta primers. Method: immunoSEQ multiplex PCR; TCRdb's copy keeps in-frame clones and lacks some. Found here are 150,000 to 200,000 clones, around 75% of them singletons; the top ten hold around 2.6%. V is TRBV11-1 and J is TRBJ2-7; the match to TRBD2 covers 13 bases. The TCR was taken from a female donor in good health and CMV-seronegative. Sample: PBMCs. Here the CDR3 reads CASSSPGLAGVHEQYF. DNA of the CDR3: TGTGCCAGCAGCTCACCAGGACTAGCGGGAGTCCACGAGCAGTACTTC. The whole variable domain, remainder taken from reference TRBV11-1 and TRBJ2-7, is EAEVAQSPRYKITEKSQAVAFWCDPISGHATLYWYRQILGQGPELLVQFQDESVVDDSQLPKDRFSAERLKGVDSTLKIQPAELGDSAMYLCASSSPGLAGVHEQYFGPGTRLTVT.